This TCR beta chain originates from a study of shared clonotypes between healthy human individuals. Findings and limits, study-wide: The authors sampled blood alone, and tissue repertoires likely differ.

Germline V CDR1 and CDR2: SGHRS, YFSETQ. The CDR3 runs 12 residues. Between the trimmed V and J ends, which lost 0 bases and 4 bases, there was a span of 5 bases. Remarks on this clone: Antigen unknown. Other DNA sequences in the same sample also yield this CDR3.

The authors ran the assay at deep level. The repertoire was sequenced with immunoSEQ multiplex PCR; TCRdb's copy has only in-frame clones and lacks some. Here the sample spans approximately 640,000 clones, roughly 87% being singletons. V usage is TRBV5-1 and J usage is TRBJ2-7; D gene uncertain. The sequencing input was memory CD8+ T cells from PBMCs. As to subset: CD45RO+ cells pooled with CCR7-negative TemRA cells. This clonotype originated in a man aged 18 to 30 in good health. Some clones in this sample may be carry-over from other donors' samples. The CDR3 loop is CASSLDGYEQYF. The CDR3 nucleotides read TGCGCCAGCAGCTTGGATGGGTACGAGCAGTACTTC.